This is a list of T cell receptor beta chains from one sample in a study of identical twins. TCRdb independently ran MiXCR on the 5' RACE reads; one entry per CDR3 protein. There are 150,000 or so distinct CDR3 sequences in the sample; under 4.5% occur only once, and around 8% lies in the top ten. Input material: memory T cells sorted from blood. Source of these receptors: a young man in good health. The CDR3 runs from the conserved cysteine through the conserved F or W. Fields, in order: CDR3 length, D gene, J gene, V gene, clone size, CDR3 protein, CDR3 DNA. A D gene is named only where the DNA matches it firmly. Clone sizes are given selectively: once, few, many, or a class where the clone is expanded.

16	NA	TRBJ2-3	TRBV5-5	few	CASSPPGKWSTDTQYF	TGTGCCAGCAGTCCCCCGGGGAAATGGAGCACAGATACGCAGTATTTT
14	TRBD2	TRBJ2-3	TRBV7-2	many	CASSFYGRDDTQYF	TGTGCCAGCAGCTTTTATGGGAGGGACGATACGCAGTATTTT
14	NA	TRBJ1-2	TRBV6-8	many	CASRVPRVCYGYTF	TGTGCCAGCAGAGTCCCTAGGGTGTGCTATGGCTACACCTTC
12	NA	TRBJ1-6	TRBV20-1	many	CSAKGVNSPLHF	TGCAGTGCTAAAGGGGTCAATTCACCCCTCCACTTT
16	TRBD1	TRBJ2-1	TRBV5-1	many	CASSWSPGQGDKMQFF	TGCGCCAGCAGCTGGTCCCCGGGACAGGGAGACAAGATGCAGTTCTTC
16	TRBD1	TRBJ1-1	TRBV4-2	NA	CASSQDFGTGGTEAFF	TGTGCCAGCAGCCAAGATTTTGGGACAGGGGGCACTGAAGCTTTCTTT
17	NA	TRBJ2-3	TRBV12-3/TRBV12-4	many	CASSFVLLGSRADTQYF	TGTGCCAGCAGTTTTGTCCTACTAGGCAGCCGGGCAGATACGCAGTATTTT
13	NA	TRBJ1-1	TRBV20-1	many	CSATLGRNTEAFF	TGCAGTGCTACCTTAGGAAGGAACACTGAAGCTTTCTTT
14	NA	TRBJ1-1	TRBV30	few	CAWSSGFLDTEAFF	TGTGCCTGGAGCTCGGGGTTTTTGGATACTGAAGCTTTCTTT
15	NA	TRBJ2-1	TRBV7-9	many	CASSARENPYNEQFF	TGTGCCAGCAGCGCCAGGGAAAATCCCTACAATGAGCAGTTCTTC
14	NA	TRBJ1-4	TRBV5-1	many	CASSLRTKNEKLFF	TGCGCCAGCAGCTTAAGGACAAAGAATGAAAAACTGTTTTTT
14	NA	TRBJ2-5	TRBV7-2	many	CASSSGYGRETQYF	TGTGCCAGCAGTTCAGGGTATGGGCGAGAGACCCAGTACTTC
16	TRBD2	TRBJ2-1	TRBV27	many	CASSLHSSGRANEQFF	TGTGCCAGCAGTTTACACTCTAGCGGGAGGGCCAATGAGCAGTTCTTC
13	TRBD1	TRBJ1-1	TRBV6-1	many	CASRDRGDTEAFF	TGTGCCAGCAGGGACAGGGGGGACACTGAAGCTTTCTTT
15	NA	TRBJ2-7	TRBV7-2	many	CASSLGRGPLYEQYF	TGTGCCAGCAGCTTAGGTCGCGGACCTCTCTACGAGCAGTACTTC
13	NA	TRBJ1-3	TRBV20-1	NA	CSAARGAGNTIYF	TGCAGTGCTGCCAGGGGAGCTGGAAACACCATATATTTT
14	TRBD2	TRBJ2-1	TRBV9	many	CASSSTRGDNEQFF	TGTGCCAGCAGCTCCACCCGGGGGGACAATGAGCAGTTCTTC
15	NA	TRBJ2-1	TRBV7-6	many	CASRGGGNRYNEQFF	TGTGCCAGCAGGGGAGGAGGGAACAGGTACAATGAGCAGTTCTTC
15	NA	TRBJ2-2	TRBV6-2/TRBV6-3	many	CASRGQGANTGELFF	TGTGCCAGCAGGGGTCAGGGCGCGAACACCGGGGAGCTGTTTTTT
17	NA	TRBJ2-1	TRBV20-1	many	CSAPPPGAGAYYNEQFF	TGCAGTGCGCCTCCCCCGGGCGCGGGGGCCTACTACAATGAGCAGTTCTTC
14	NA	TRBJ1-4	TRBV6-5	many	CASSYKWDLLKLFF	TGTGCCAGCAGTTACAAATGGGACCTACTCAAACTGTTTTTT
13	NA	TRBJ1-5	TRBV12-3/TRBV12-4	many	CASRMTGNQPQHF	TGTGCCAGCAGGATGACGGGTAATCAGCCCCAGCATTTT
15	NA	TRBJ2-7	TRBV7-2	many	CASSPRTDPFYEQYF	TGTGCCAGCAGCCCTCGAACTGACCCTTTCTACGAGCAGTACTTC
15	NA	TRBJ2-6	TRBV12-3/TRBV12-4	many	CATSGSPSGANVLTF	TGTGCCACTTCAGGTTCTCCATCTGGGGCCAACGTCCTGACTTTC
15	TRBD1	TRBJ2-1	TRBV5-1	many	CASSPGQKSYNEQFF	TGCGCCAGCAGCCCGGGACAGAAATCCTACAATGAGCAGTTCTTC
10	NA	TRBJ2-1	TRBV20-1	many	CSAHGGQQFF	TGCAGTGCTCATGGGGGGCAGCAGTTCTTC
15	TRBD2	TRBJ2-2	TRBV25-1	many	CASSTTGGLSGELFF	TGTGCCAGCAGTACGACGGGGGGGCTGTCCGGGGAGCTGTTTTTT